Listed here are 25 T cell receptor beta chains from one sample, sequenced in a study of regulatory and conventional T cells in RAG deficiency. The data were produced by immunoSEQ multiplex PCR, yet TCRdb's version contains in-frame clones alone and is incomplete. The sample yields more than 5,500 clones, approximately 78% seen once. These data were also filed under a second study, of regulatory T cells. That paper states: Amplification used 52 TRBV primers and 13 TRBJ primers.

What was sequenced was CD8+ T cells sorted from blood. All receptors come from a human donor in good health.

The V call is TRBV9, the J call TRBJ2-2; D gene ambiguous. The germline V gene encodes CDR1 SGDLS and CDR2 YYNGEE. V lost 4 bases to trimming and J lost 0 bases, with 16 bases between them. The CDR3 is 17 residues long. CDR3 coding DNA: TGTGCCAGCAGCCCCCGTCGTGTCGCCACGAACACCGGGGAGCTGTTTTTT. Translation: CASSPRRVATNTGELFF.

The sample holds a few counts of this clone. This CDR3 reads CASSEWGAFDGYTF. CDR3 nucleotides: TGTGCCAGCAGTGAATGGGGGGCCTTCGATGGCTACACCTTC. The chain is built from TRBV6-1 and TRBJ1-2; D is perhaps TRBD1 (6 bases). The CDR3 totals 14 residues. V was cut by 2 bases and J by 6 bases, with 13 bases left in between. Germline assignment: CDR1 MNHNS and CDR2 SASEGT.

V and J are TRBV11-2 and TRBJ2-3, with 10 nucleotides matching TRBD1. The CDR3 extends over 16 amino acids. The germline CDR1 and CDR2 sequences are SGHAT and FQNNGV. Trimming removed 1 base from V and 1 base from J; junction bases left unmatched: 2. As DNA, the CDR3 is TGTGCCAGCAGCTTAGTTGGGACAGGGGGCACAGATACGCAGTATTTT. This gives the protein CASSLVGTGGTDTQYF.

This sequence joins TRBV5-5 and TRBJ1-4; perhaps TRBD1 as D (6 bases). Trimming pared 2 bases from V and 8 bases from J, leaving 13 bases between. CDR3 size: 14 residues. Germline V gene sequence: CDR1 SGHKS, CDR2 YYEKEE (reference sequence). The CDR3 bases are TGTGCCAGCAGCTTTTTGGGGGCACGGGAAAAACTGTTTTTT. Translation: CASSFLGAREKLFF. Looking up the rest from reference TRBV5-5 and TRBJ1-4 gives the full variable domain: DAGVTQSPTHLIKTRGQQVTLRCSPISGHKSVSWYQQVLGQGPQFIFQYYEKEERGRGNFPDRFSARQFPNYSSELNVNALLLGDSALYLCASSFLGAREKLFFGSGTQLSVL.

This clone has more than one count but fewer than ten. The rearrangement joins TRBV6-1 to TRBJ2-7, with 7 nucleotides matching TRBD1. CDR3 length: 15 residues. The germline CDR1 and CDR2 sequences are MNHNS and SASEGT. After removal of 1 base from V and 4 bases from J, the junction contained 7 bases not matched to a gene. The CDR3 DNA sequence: TGTGCCAGCAGTGAAGAGACAGGGAATATATACGAGCAGTACTTC. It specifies CASSEETGNIYEQYF.

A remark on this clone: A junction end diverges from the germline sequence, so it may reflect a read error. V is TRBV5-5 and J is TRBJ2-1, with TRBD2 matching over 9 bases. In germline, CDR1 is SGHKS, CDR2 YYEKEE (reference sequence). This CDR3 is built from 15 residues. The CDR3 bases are TGTGCCAGCAGCTATGTTAGCGGGGGTTACAGTGAGCAGTTCTTC. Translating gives CASSYVSGGYSEQFF.

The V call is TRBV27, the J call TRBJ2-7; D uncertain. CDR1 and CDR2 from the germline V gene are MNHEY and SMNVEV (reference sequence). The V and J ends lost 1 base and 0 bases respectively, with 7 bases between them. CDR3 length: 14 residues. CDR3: CASSLFSISYEQYF. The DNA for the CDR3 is TGTGCCAGCAGTTTATTCTCGATCTCCTACGAGCAGTACTTC.

The chain's CDR3 is CASSDGQRLMNTEAFF. Written as DNA, the CDR3 is TGTGCCAGCAGTGACGGGCAGAGACTTATGAACACTGAAGCTTTCTTT. The chain carries TRBV2 and TRBJ1-1; the D is unclear. The length of the CDR3 is 16 residues. V shed 3 bases and J shed 0 bases, with 14 bases lying between them. Germline assignment: CDR1 SNHLY and CDR2 FYNNEI. Complete variable domain (other parts from reference TRBV2 and TRBJ1-1): EPEVTQTPSHQVTQMGQEVILRCVPISNHLYFYWYRQILGQKVEFLVSFYNNEISEKSEIFDDQFSVERPDGSNFTLKIRSTKLEDSAMYFCASSDGQRLMNTEAFFGQGTRLTVV.

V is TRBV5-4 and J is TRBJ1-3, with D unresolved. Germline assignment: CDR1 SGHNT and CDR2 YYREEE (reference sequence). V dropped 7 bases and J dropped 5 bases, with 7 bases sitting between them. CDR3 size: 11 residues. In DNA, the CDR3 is TGTGCCAGCGGCCAGCGAAACACCATATATTTT. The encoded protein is CASGQRNTIYF.

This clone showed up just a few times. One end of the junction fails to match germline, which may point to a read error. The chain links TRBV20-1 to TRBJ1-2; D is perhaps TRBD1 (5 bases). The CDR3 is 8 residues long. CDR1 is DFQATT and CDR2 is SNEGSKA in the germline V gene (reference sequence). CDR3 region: CSARPGLF. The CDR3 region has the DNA TGCAGTGCTAGACCGGGGCTTTTC.

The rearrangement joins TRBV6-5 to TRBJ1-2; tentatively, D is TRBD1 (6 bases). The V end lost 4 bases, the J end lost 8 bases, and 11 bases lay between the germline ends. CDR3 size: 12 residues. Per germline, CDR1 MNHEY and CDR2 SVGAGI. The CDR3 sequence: CASSSYRDGYTF. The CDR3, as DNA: TGTGCCAGCAGTTCCTACAGGGACGGCTACACCTTC.

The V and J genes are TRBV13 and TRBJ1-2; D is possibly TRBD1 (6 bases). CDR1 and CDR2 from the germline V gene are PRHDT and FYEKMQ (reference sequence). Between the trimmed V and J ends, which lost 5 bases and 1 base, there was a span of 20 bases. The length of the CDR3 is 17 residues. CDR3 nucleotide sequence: TGTGCCAGCAGCCAGGACCTACAGGGACGAAGTAACTATGGCTACACCTTC. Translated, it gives CASSQDLQGRSNYGYTF.

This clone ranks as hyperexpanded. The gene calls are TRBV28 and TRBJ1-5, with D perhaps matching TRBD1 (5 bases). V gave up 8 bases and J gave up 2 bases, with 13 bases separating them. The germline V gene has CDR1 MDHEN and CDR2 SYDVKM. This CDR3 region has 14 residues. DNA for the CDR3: TGTGCCAGCGGCCGGGACGGGGGCAATCAGCCCCAGCATTTT. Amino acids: CASGRDGGNQPQHF.

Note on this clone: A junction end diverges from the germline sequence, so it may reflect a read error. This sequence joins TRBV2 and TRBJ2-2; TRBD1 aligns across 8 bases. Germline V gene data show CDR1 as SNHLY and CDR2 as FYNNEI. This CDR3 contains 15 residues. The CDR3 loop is CASREGTGNTGELFF. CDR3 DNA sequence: TGTGCCAGCAGGGAAGGGACAGGGAACACCGGGGAGCTGTTTTTT.

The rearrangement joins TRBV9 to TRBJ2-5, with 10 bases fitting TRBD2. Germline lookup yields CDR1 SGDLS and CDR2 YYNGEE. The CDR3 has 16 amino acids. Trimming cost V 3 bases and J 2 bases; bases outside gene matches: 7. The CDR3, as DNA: TGTGCCAGCAGCGCTGGGACTAGCGCGCCACAAGAGACCCAGTACTTC. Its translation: CASSAGTSAPQETQYF.

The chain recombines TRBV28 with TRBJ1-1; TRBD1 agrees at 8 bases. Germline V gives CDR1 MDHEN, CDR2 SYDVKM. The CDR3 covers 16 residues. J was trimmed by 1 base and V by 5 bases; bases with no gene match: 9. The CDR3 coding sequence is TGTGCCAGCAGTCTTAGACCGGGACAGGAGAACACTGAAGCTTTCTTT. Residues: CASSLRPGQENTEAFF.

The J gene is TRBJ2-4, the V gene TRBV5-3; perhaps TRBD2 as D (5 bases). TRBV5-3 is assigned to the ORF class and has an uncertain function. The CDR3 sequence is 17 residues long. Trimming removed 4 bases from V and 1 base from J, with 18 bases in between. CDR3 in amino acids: CARSRPSLVRAKNIQYF. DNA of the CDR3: TGTGCCAGAAGCCGCCCTAGCTTGGTCAGGGCCAAAAACATTCAGTACTTC.

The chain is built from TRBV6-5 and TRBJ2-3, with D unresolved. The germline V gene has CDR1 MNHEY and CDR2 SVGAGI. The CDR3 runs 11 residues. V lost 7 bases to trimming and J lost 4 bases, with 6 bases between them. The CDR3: CASNRADTQYF. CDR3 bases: TGTGCCAGCAATAGGGCAGATACGCAGTATTTT.

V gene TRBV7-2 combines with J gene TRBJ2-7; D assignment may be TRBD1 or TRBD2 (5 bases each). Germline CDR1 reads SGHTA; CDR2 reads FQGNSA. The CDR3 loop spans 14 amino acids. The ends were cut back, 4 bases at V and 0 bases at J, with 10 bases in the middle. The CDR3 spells CASSYRDDSYEQYF. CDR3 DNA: TGTGCCAGCAGCTACCGGGACGACTCCTACGAGCAGTACTTC.

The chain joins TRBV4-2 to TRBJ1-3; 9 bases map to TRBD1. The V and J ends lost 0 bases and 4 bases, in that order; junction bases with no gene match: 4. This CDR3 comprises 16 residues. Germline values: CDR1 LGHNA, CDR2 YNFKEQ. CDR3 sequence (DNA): TGTGCCAGCAGCCAAGAGGGGGACAGGGAGGGAAACACCATATATTTT. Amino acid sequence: CASSQEGDREGNTIYF.

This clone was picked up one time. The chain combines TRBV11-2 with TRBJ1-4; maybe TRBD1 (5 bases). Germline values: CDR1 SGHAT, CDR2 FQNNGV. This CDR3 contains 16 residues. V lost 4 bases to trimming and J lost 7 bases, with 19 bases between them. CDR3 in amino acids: CASSSIGAGTGEKLFF. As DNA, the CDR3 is TGTGCCAGCAGCTCCATTGGGGCAGGAACGGGTGAAAAACTGTTTTTT.

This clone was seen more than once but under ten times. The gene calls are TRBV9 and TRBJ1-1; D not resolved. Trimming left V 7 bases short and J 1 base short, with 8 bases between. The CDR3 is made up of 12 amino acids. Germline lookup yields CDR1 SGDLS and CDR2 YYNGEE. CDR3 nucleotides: TGTGCCAGCCAAGGGTCGAACACTGAAGCTTTCTTT. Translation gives CASQGSNTEAFF.

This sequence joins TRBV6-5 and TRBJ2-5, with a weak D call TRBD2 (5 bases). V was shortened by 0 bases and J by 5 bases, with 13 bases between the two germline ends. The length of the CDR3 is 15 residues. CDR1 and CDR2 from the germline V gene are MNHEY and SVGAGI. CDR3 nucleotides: TGTGCCAGCAGTTACTCCTCCCGGGGAAGTGAGACCCAGTACTTC. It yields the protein CASSYSSRGSETQYF.

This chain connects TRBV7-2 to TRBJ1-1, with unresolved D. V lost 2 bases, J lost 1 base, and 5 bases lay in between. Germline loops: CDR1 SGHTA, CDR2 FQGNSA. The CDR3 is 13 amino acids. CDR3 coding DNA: TGTGCCAGCAGCTTATTTGAGAACACTGAAGCTTTCTTT. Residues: CASSLFENTEAFF.

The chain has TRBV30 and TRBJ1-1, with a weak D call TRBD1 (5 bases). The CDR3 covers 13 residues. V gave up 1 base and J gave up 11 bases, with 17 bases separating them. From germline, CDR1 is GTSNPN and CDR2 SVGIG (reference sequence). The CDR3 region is CAWSAGRGGVAFF. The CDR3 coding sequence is TGTGCCTGGAGTGCCGGACGGGGAGGGGTCGCTTTCTTT.